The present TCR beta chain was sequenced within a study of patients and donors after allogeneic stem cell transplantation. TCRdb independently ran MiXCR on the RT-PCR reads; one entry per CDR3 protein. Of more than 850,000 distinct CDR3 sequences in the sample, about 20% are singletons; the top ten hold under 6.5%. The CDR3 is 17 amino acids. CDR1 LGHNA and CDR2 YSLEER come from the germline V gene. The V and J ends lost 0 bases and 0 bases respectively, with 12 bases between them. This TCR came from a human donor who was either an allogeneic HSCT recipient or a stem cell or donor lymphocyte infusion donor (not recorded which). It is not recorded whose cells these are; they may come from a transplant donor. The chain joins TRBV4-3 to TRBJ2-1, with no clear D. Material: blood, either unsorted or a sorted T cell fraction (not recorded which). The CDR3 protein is CASSQDGRTSSYNEQFF. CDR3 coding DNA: TGCGCCAGCAGCCAAGATGGGCGGACCAGCTCCTACAATGAGCAGTTCTTC.